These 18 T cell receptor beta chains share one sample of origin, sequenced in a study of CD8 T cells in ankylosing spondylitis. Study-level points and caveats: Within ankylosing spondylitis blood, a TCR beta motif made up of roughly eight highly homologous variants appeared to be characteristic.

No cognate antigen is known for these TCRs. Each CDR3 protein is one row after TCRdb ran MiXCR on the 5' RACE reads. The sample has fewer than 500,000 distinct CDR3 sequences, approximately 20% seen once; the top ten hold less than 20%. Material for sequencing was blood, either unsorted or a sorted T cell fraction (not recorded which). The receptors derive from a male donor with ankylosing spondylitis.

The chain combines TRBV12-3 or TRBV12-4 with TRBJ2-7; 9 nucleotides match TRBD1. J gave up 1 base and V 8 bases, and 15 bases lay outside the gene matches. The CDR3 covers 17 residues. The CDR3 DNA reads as TGTGCCAGCGTTCTTCGGACAGGGGAGATAGGGTCCTACGAGCAGTACTTC. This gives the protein CASVLRTGEIGSYEQYF.

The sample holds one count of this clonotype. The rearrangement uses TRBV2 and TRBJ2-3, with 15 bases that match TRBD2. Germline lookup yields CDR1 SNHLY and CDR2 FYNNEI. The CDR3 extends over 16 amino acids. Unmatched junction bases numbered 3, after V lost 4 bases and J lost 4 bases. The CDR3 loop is CASSGGTSGRSDTQYF. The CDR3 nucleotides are TGTGCCAGCAGTGGTGGGACTAGCGGGAGGTCAGATACGCAGTATTTT.

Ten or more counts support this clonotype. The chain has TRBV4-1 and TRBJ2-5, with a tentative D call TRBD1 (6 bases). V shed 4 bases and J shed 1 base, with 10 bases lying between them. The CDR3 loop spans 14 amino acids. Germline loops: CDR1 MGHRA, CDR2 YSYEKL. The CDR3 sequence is CASSPGQPQETQYF. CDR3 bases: TGCGCCAGCAGCCCCGGACAGCCCCAAGAGACCCAGTACTTC.

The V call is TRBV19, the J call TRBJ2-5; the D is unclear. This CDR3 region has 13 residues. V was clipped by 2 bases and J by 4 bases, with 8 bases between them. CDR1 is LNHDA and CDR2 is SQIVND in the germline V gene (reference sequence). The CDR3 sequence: CASSIQPRETQYF. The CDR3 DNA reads TGTGCCAGTAGTATACAGCCGAGAGAGACCCAGTACTTC.

Written as DNA, the CDR3 is TGTGCCAGCAGCTACCATCCCTATGACCCGACGGGAAGTCCTAGCTATGGCTACACCTTC. Its protein is CASSYHPYDPTGSPSYGYTF. The chain combines TRBV11-2 with TRBJ1-2; D is unresolved. The CDR3 is 20 residues long. Germline loops: CDR1 SGHAT, CDR2 FQNNGV. V was pared by 4 bases and J by 4 bases, with 31 bases between.

The CDR3: CASSLGALSGNTIYF. Here the CDR3 DNA reads TGCGCCAGCAGCTTGGGAGCCCTCTCTGGAAACACCATATATTTT. The rearrangement joins TRBV5-1 to TRBJ1-3; D ambiguous. CDR1 and CDR2 from the germline V gene are SGHRS and YFSETQ. The CDR3 consists of 15 residues. V dropped 0 bases and J dropped 0 bases, with 7 bases sitting between them.

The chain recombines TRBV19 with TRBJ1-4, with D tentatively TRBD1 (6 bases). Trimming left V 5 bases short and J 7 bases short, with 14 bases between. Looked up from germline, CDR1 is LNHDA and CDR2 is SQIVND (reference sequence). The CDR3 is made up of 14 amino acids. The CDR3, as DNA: TGTGCCAGTAGTTTCAGGGGTTGGGGTGAAAAACTGTTTTTT. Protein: CASSFRGWGEKLFF. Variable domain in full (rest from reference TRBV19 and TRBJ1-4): DGGITQSPKYLFRKEGQNVTLSCEQNLNHDAMYWYRQDPGQGLRLIYYSQIVNDFQKGDIAEGYSVSREKKESFPLTVTSAQKNPTAFYLCASSFRGWGEKLFFGSGTQLSVL.

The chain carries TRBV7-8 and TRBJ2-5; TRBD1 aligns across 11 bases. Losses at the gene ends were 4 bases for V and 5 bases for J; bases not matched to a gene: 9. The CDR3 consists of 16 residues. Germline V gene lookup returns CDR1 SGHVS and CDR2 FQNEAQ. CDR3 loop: CASSSGQGASGETQYF. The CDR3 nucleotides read TGTGCCAGCAGCTCCGGACAGGGGGCTAGTGGGGAGACCCAGTACTTC.

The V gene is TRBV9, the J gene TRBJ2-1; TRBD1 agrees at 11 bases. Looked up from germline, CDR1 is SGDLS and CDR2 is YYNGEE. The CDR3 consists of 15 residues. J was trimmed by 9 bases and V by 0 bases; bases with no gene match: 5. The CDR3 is CASSVAGQGVSEQFF. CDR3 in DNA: TGTGCCAGCAGCGTAGCGGGACAGGGGGTTAGTGAGCAGTTCTTC.

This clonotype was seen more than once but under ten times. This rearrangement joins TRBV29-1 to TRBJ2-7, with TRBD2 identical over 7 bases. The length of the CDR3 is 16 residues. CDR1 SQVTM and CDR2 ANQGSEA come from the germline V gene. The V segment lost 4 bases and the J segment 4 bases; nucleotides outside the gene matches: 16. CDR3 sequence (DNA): TGCAGCGTTGTGGGGGGAGGGATCATGAGGGGATACGAGCAGTACTTC. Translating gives CSVVGGGIMRGYEQYF.

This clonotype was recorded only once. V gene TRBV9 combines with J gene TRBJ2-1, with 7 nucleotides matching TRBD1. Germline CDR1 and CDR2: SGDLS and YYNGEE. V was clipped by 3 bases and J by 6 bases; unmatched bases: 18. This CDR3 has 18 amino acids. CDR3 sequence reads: CASSGRSVRGQSVNEQFF. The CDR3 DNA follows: TGTGCCAGCAGCGGTCGTAGCGTTAGGGGGCAATCGGTCAATGAGCAGTTCTTC.

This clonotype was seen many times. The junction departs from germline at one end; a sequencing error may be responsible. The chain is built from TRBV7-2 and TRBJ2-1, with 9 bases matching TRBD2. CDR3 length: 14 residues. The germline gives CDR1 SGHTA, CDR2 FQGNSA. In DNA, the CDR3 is TGTGCCAGCAGCTTAGGCGTTAGCGGGAGTCCTTGCGTCTTC. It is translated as CASSLGVSGSPCVF.

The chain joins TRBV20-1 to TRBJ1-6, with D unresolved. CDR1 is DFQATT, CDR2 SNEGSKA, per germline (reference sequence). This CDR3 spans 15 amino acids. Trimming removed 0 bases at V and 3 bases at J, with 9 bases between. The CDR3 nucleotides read TGCAGTGCTAGAGATACGACAATCTATAATTCACCCCTCCACTTT. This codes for CSARDTTIYNSPLHF.

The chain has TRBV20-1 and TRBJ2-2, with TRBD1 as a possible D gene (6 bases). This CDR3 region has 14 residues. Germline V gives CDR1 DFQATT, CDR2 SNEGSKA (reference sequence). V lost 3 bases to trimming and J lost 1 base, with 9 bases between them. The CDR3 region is CSASTRGNTGELFF. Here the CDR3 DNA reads TGCAGTGCTAGCACCAGGGGGAACACCGGGGAGCTGTTTTTT.

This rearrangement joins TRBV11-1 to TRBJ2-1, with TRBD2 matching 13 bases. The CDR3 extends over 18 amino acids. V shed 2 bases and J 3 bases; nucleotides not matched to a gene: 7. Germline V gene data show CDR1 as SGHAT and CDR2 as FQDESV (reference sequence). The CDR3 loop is CASSLLLAGGGVYNEQFF. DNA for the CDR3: TGTGCCAGCAGCTTACTACTAGCGGGAGGGGGCGTCTACAATGAGCAGTTCTTC.

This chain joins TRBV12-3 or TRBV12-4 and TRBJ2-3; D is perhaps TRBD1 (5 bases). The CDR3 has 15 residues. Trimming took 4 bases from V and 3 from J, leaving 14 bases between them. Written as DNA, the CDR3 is TGTGCCAGCAGTTCACAGGATCCTCGGACAGATACGCAGTATTTT. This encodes CASSSQDPRTDTQYF.

CDR3 sequence (DNA): TGTGCCAGCAGGCGGGGAGGGCTATCTACAGATACGCAGTATTTT. Translating it yields CASRRGGLSTDTQYF. The rearrangement links TRBV2 to TRBJ2-3; TRBD2 agrees at 7 bases. Trimming at V came to 6 bases and at J to 3 bases, leaving 9 bases not matched to a gene. The CDR3 consists of 15 residues. From germline, CDR1 is SNHLY and CDR2 FYNNEI.

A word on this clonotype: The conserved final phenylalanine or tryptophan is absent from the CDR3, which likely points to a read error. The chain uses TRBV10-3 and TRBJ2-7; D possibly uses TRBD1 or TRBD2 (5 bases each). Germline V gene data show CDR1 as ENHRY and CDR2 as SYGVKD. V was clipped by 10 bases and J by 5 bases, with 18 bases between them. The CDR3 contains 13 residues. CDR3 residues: CATGTTNYHEQYI. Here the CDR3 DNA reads TGTGCCACCGGGACGACCAATTACCACGAGCAGTACATC.